This entry concerns a single TCR beta chain. The authors amplified TCR beta CDR3 regions, and they did so from RNA transcripts for repertoire sequencing. In the first round, RT-PCR was carried out with HTBI primers, and a multiplex PCR formed the second round. MiXCR was run by TCRdb on the multiplex PCR reads, yielding one entry per CDR3 protein. The table includes around 1,200,000 distinct CDR3 sequences, about two fifths detected once. The record originates from a study of Graves' ophthalmopathy and Graves' hyperthyroidism. Germline values: CDR1 SNHLY, CDR2 FYNNEI. This CDR3 is built from 13 residues.

This rearrangement joins TRBV2 to TRBJ1-2, with D perhaps matching TRBD1 (5 bases). The sample consisted of peripheral blood or thyroid tissue (not recorded which). The clonotype comes from an adult man with Graves' hyperthyroidism. CDR3 sequence reads: CARDRDLNYGYTF. DNA for the CDR3: TGTGCTAGAGATCGGGACCTTAACTATGGCTACACCTTC.